The clone carrying this T cell receptor (beta chain) was observed a handful of times. The entry originates in a study of T-cell reconstitution after alpha-beta-depleted transplantation in children. Construction of the TCRbeta library involved unique molecular identifiers. In TCRdb, the PCR reads were re-called with MiXCR into one record per CDR3 protein. The sample lists around 440,000 distinct CDR3 sequences; 15% to 20% were seen once. The V and J ends lost 0 bases and 9 bases respectively, with 13 bases between them. Germline V gene lookup returns CDR1 SGHRS and CDR2 YFSETQ. The CDR3 totals 14 residues.

The clonotype comes from a boy under two years old who had a stem cell transplant for Wiskott-Aldrich syndrome, so the T cells may come from the graft donor. V and J are TRBV5-1 and TRBJ1-5, with D perhaps matching TRBD1 (5 bases). The sequencing used PBMCs, mostly from graft donor cells, collected 360 days after TCRalphabeta/CD19-depleted stem cell transplant. The DNA of the CDR3 is TGCGCCAGCAGCTTGGGGGACCCCAAATTGCCCCAGCATTTT. As protein: CASSLGDPKLPQHF.